The clone carrying this T cell receptor (beta chain) was recorded only once. Its antigen is currently unknown. V was cut by 5 bases and J by 2 bases, with 14 bases left in between. CDR1 is SNHLY, CDR2 FYNNEI, per germline. The CDR3 runs 15 residues. The data belong to a study of T cell responses to AZD1222 COVID-19 vaccine. This table comes from immunoSEQ multiplex PCR, and its TCRdb copy is limited to in-frame clones, with some not included. The sample lists 110,000 to 150,000 clones; 92% were seen once. Points from the study as a whole: Baseline seropositivity occurred in only a handful of AZD1222 recipients. The study reported that nearly half of spike-specific TCRs target unmutated variant regions.

Specimen: peripheral blood, collected 28 days after the second AZD1222 dose. The chain links TRBV2 to TRBJ2-3, with D possibly TRBD2 on 6 matching bases. The source is an adult who received the AZD1222 COVID-19 vaccine. The CDR3 here is CASSLGLADTDTQYF. DNA of the CDR3: TGTGCCAGCAGTCTGGGGTTAGCGGACACAGATACGCAGTATTTT.